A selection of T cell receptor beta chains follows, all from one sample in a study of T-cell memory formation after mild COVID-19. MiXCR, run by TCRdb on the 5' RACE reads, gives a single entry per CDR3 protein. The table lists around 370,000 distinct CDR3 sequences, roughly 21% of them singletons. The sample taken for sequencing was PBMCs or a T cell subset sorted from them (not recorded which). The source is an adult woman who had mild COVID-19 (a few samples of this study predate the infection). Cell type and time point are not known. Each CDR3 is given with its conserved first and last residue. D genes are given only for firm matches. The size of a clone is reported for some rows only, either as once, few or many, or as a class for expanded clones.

DNA: TGTGCCAGCAGTTTGGTAAGGCCCGCCTACACTGAAGCTTTCTTT
CDR3: CASSLVRPAYTEAFF
size: few
D: NA
J: TRBJ1-1
V: TRBV6-2/TRBV6-3

DNA: TGTGCCAGCAGCAAAAGACACGAGTACAATGAGCAGTTCTTC
CDR3: CASSKRHEYNEQFF
size: NA
D: NA
J: TRBJ2-1
V: TRBV7-3

DNA: TGTGCCAGCAGCCCCGCCTGGTATGAGCAGTTCTTC
CDR3: CASSPAWYEQFF
size: few
D: NA
J: TRBJ2-1
V: TRBV11-3

DNA: TGTGCCAGCAGTTTATCAACCGGGACAGGGGTAATGAAGGCTGAAGCTTTCTTT
CDR3: CASSLSTGTGVMKAEAFF
size: NA
D: TRBD1
J: TRBJ1-1
V: TRBV12-3/TRBV12-4

DNA: TGTGCCAGTAGGGCCACACTTTGGGTGGCTGAGGGCAATGAGCAGTTCTTC
CDR3: CASRATLWVAEGNEQFF
size: NA
D: NA
J: TRBJ2-1
V: TRBV19

DNA: TGTGCCAGCAGCTTCGGGACTCCGGGAGATACGCAGTATTTT
CDR3: CASSFGTPGDTQYF
size: NA
D: NA
J: TRBJ2-3
V: TRBV2

DNA: TGTGCCAGCAGCTTAGTTGACGGGAGGGCTCAATACAATGAGCAGTTCTTC
CDR3: CASSLVDGRAQYNEQFF
size: NA
D: TRBD2
J: TRBJ2-1
V: TRBV7-9

DNA: TGTGCCAGCAGCTTAGAAGGGCGGGGAACGACCCAGTACTTC
CDR3: CASSLEGRGTTQYF
size: NA
D: NA
J: TRBJ2-5
V: TRBV7-9

DNA: TGTGCCAGTAGTAAGCGGGGGGGCCGAAATGAGCAGTTCTTC
CDR3: CASSKRGGRNEQFF
size: NA
D: TRBD2
J: TRBJ2-1
V: TRBV19

DNA: TGTGCCAGCAGTTACGGTCTATTGGCCAGAACAGATACGCAGTATTTT
CDR3: CASSYGLLARTDTQYF
size: NA
D: NA
J: TRBJ2-3
V: TRBV6-6

DNA: TGTGCCAGCAGGGAGTCCAAGGGGGATGGCTACACCTTC
CDR3: CASRESKGDGYTF
size: once
D: NA
J: TRBJ1-2
V: TRBV6-5

DNA: TGTGCCACCAGTGTTTCAGCGGGAGCTAGGGCTGGGGCCTACAATGAGCAGTTCTTC
CDR3: CATSVSAGARAGAYNEQFF
size: NA
D: TRBD2
J: TRBJ2-1
V: TRBV24-1

DNA: TGTGCCAGCCGGCCTAGCGGGATCGGGAACAATGAGCAGTTCTTC
CDR3: CASRPSGIGNNEQFF
size: few
D: TRBD2
J: TRBJ2-1
V: TRBV6-2/TRBV6-3

DNA: TGTGCCAGCAGTAGACTAGCGGAGGGGGATGCGCAGTATTTT
CDR3: CASSRLAEGDAQYF
size: NA
D: TRBD2
J: TRBJ2-3
V: TRBV7-9

DNA: TGTGCCAGCAGCTTAATAGGTTATTCTAAGACAGGGGACGAAAAACTGTTTTTT
CDR3: CASSLIGYSKTGDEKLFF
size: NA
D: TRBD1
J: TRBJ1-4
V: TRBV7-8

DNA: TGTGCCAGCAGTTTCGCAGGGGCGGCCTACGAGCAGTACTTC
CDR3: CASSFAGAAYEQYF
size: few
D: NA
J: TRBJ2-7
V: TRBV12-3/TRBV12-4

DNA: TGCGCCAGCAGCTTAGGAGCAGGGGCTAATGAAAAACTGTTTTTT
CDR3: CASSLGAGANEKLFF
size: NA
D: NA
J: TRBJ1-4
V: TRBV5-1

DNA: TGTGCCAGCAGCCGAGGGGCGTTCTACGAGCAGTACTTC
CDR3: CASSRGAFYEQYF
size: NA
D: NA
J: TRBJ2-7
V: TRBV14

DNA: TGTGCCACCAGTGACCCCGGGACAGGGTATAGGAATGAGCAGTTCTTC
CDR3: CATSDPGTGYRNEQFF
size: many
D: TRBD1
J: TRBJ2-1
V: TRBV24-1

DNA: TGTGCCAGCTCACCAATCGGGGCGCCGAGAGAGACCCAGTACTTC
CDR3: CASSPIGAPRETQYF
size: NA
D: NA
J: TRBJ2-5
V: TRBV18

DNA: TGTGCCAGCAGCCAAGGGACTAGCGGGTTGGATGAGCAGTTCTTC
CDR3: CASSQGTSGLDEQFF
size: NA
D: TRBD2
J: TRBJ2-1
V: TRBV3-1

DNA: TGTGCCAGCAGTTACTGGCCAGGGCTGATTAGCACCGGGGAGCTGTTTTTT
CDR3: CASSYWPGLISTGELFF
size: NA
D: NA
J: TRBJ2-2
V: TRBV6-5

DNA: TGTGCCATCAGTGAGTCGTATGTTGGGACGACCAGAACTGGGGCCAACGTCCTGACTTTC
CDR3: CAISESYVGTTRTGANVLTF
size: NA
D: NA
J: TRBJ2-6
V: TRBV10-3

DNA: TGCGCCAGCAGCCAAGTCGGGGGGGAACGGAATAATTCACCCCTCCACTTT
CDR3: CASSQVGGERNNSPLHF
size: NA
D: NA
J: TRBJ1-6
V: TRBV4-3

DNA: TGCAGCGCTCGACAGGGGTCCTACGAGCAGTACTTC
CDR3: CSARQGSYEQYF
size: NA
D: TRBD1
J: TRBJ2-7
V: TRBV29-1

DNA: TGCGCCAGCCTACCGACAGACGAGGGGAGCTATGGCTACACCTTC
CDR3: CASLPTDEGSYGYTF
size: few
D: NA
J: TRBJ1-2
V: TRBV5-1

DNA: TGTGCCTGGACCGACGAGGAGAACAATGAGCAGTTCTTC
CDR3: CAWTDEENNEQFF
size: few
D: NA
J: TRBJ2-1
V: TRBV30

DNA: TGTGCCATCAGTAGGGGGGAGGTCACTGAAGCTTTCTTT
CDR3: CAISRGEVTEAFF
size: NA
D: NA
J: TRBJ1-1
V: TRBV10-3

DNA: TGTGCCAGCACTCCGGCCGACTTCCCGGCTGGGGAGCTGTTTTTT
CDR3: CASTPADFPAGELFF
size: few
D: NA
J: TRBJ2-2
V: TRBV6-2/TRBV6-3

DNA: TGTGCCAGCAGCTTAGGGACAGCGGCAGATACGCAGTATTTT
CDR3: CASSLGTAADTQYF
size: few
D: NA
J: TRBJ2-3
V: TRBV7-9

DNA: TGCAGTGCTAGCACTAGCGGGAGGCTCAGCACAGATACGCAGTATTTT
CDR3: CSASTSGRLSTDTQYF
size: few
D: TRBD2
J: TRBJ2-3
V: TRBV20-1

DNA: TGCAGTGCTAGACAGGCATCCTACGAGCAGTACTTC
CDR3: CSARQASYEQYF
size: few
D: NA
J: TRBJ2-7
V: TRBV20-1

DNA: TGCAGCGTCCGGGACACTTCTATCCAAGAGACCCAGTACTTC
CDR3: CSVRDTSIQETQYF
size: NA
D: NA
J: TRBJ2-5
V: TRBV29-1

DNA: TGTGCCAGCAGTTTCCGCGGGATCACTGAAGCTTTCTTT
CDR3: CASSFRGITEAFF
size: NA
D: NA
J: TRBJ1-1
V: TRBV28

DNA: TGCAGTGCTAGAGATGCGCTACGACAGGGGGCAAATCAGCCCCAGCATTTT
CDR3: CSARDALRQGANQPQHF
size: NA
D: TRBD1
J: TRBJ1-5
V: TRBV20-1

DNA: TGTGCCAGCAGCTCCAACAGGGGGACCTACGAGCAGTACTTC
CDR3: CASSSNRGTYEQYF
size: NA
D: TRBD1
J: TRBJ2-7
V: TRBV13

DNA: TGCGCCAGCAGCTTGGGCATGGGGACGTACGAGCAGTACTTC
CDR3: CASSLGMGTYEQYF
size: few
D: NA
J: TRBJ2-7
V: TRBV5-1

DNA: TGCAGTACTGACCAGGGGGTCAATGAAAAACTGTTTTTT
CDR3: CSTDQGVNEKLFF
size: NA
D: TRBD1
J: TRBJ1-4
V: TRBV20-1

DNA: TGCAGTGCTAGAGATTGGGGACAGGGGGCGGACTACGAGCAGTACTTC
CDR3: CSARDWGQGADYEQYF
size: few
D: TRBD1
J: TRBJ2-7
V: TRBV20-1

DNA: TGTGCCAGCAGTCCAAGACAGGGGACGAACACTGAAGCTTTCTTT
CDR3: CASSPRQGTNTEAFF
size: NA
D: TRBD1
J: TRBJ1-1
V: TRBV25-1

DNA: TGCGCCAGCAGCCAATTTGACAGTGGGATAACCGAAGAAGATACGCAGTATTTT
CDR3: CASSQFDSGITEEDTQYF
size: NA
D: NA
J: TRBJ2-3
V: TRBV4-1

DNA: TGTGCCAGCAGCTTGCGACTAGCCTCTTCCTACAATGAGCAGTTCTTC
CDR3: CASSLRLASSYNEQFF
size: few
D: TRBD2
J: TRBJ2-1
V: TRBV11-2

DNA: TGTGCCAGCAGCCCCCCCGATCTTTTTGACGAGCAGTACTTC
CDR3: CASSPPDLFDEQYF
size: NA
D: NA
J: TRBJ2-7
V: TRBV7-8

DNA: TGTGCCAGCAGTTATGATCGGAGTTATTTGCAAGAGACCCAGTACTTC
CDR3: CASSYDRSYLQETQYF
size: NA
D: NA
J: TRBJ2-5
V: TRBV6-2/TRBV6-3

DNA: TGTGCCAGCAGGTCGGGGACTTACGGCACCGGGGAGCTGTTTTTT
CDR3: CASRSGTYGTGELFF
size: few
D: NA
J: TRBJ2-2
V: TRBV7-6

DNA: TGTGCCAGCACCGGAGGGACAGGCAACTCGAACACCGGGGAGCTGTTTTTT
CDR3: CASTGGTGNSNTGELFF
size: few
D: TRBD1
J: TRBJ2-2
V: TRBV7-9

DNA: TGTGCCAGCAGCACCCCAGGGCTGGTGCACACTGAAGCTTTCTTT
CDR3: CASSTPGLVHTEAFF
size: NA
D: NA
J: TRBJ1-1
V: TRBV3-1

DNA: TGTGCCAGCATTGGACTAGCGGGAGACCCGTATCAATTTACGCAGTATTTT
CDR3: CASIGLAGDPYQFTQYF
size: few
D: TRBD2
J: TRBJ2-3
V: TRBV2

DNA: TGTGCCAGCAGCTTCTCGGAGAACTCCTACGAGCAGTACTTC
CDR3: CASSFSENSYEQYF
size: few
D: NA
J: TRBJ2-7
V: TRBV7-9

DNA: TGCAGCGTTGGCGGGCCAGGGGTCTACGAGCAGTACTTC
CDR3: CSVGGPGVYEQYF
size: NA
D: NA
J: TRBJ2-7
V: TRBV29-1

DNA: TGTGCCAGCAGCGTAGGGGACAGCTTACTTACTGAAGCTTTCTTT
CDR3: CASSVGDSLLTEAFF
size: few
D: TRBD1
J: TRBJ1-1
V: TRBV9

DNA: TGTGCCAGCAGCTTCCAAGTGGGGGACACTGAAGCTTTCTTT
CDR3: CASSFQVGDTEAFF
size: NA
D: NA
J: TRBJ1-1
V: TRBV5-5

DNA: TGTGCCAGCAGTTACGCCTGGAGGACAGGGCTCCTGATCGCCTACAATGAGCAGTTCTTC
CDR3: CASSYAWRTGLLIAYNEQFF
size: NA
D: TRBD1
J: TRBJ2-1
V: TRBV6-2/TRBV6-3

DNA: TGCGCCAGCAGCCGTGGGGCAGACTACAATGAGCAGTTCTTC
CDR3: CASSRGADYNEQFF
size: medium-sized
D: NA
J: TRBJ2-1
V: TRBV5-1

DNA: TGTGCCAGCAGCCCCCCCGGCCATTTAGCCAAAAACATTCAGTACTTC
CDR3: CASSPPGHLAKNIQYF
size: once
D: NA
J: TRBJ2-4
V: TRBV12-3/TRBV12-4

DNA: TGTGCCAGCAGCTTCCACTGGGGACAGGCTAATCAGCCCCAGCATTTT
CDR3: CASSFHWGQANQPQHF
size: few
D: TRBD1
J: TRBJ1-5
V: TRBV5-6

DNA: TGTGCCAGCAGCTTGGGGACAGGCTCTGACGAGCAGTACTTC
CDR3: CASSLGTGSDEQYF
size: NA
D: TRBD1
J: TRBJ2-7
V: TRBV5-5